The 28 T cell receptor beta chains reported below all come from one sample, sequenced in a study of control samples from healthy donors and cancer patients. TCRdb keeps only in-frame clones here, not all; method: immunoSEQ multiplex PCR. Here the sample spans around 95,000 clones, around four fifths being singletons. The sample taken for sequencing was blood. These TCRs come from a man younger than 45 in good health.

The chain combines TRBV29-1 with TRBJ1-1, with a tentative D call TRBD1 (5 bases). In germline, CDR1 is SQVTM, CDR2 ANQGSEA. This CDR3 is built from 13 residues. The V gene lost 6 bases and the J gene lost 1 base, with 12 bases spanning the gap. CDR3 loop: CSVKGPGNTEAFF. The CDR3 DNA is TGCAGCGTCAAGGGACCGGGGAACACTGAAGCTTTCTTT. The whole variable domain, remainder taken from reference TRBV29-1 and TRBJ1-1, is SAVISQKPSRDICQRGTSLTIQCQVDSQVTMMFWYRQQPGQSLTLIATANQGSEATYESGFVIDKFPISRPNLTFSTLTVSNMSPEDSSIYLCSVKGPGNTEAFFGQGTRLTVV.

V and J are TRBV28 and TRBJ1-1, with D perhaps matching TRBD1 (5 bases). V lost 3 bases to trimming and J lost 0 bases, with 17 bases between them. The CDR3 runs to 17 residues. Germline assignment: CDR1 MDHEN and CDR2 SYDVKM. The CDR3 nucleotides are TGTGCCAGCAGTTTGTCCCTCAGGGTACTTATGAACACTGAAGCTTTCTTT. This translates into CASSLSLRVLMNTEAFF.

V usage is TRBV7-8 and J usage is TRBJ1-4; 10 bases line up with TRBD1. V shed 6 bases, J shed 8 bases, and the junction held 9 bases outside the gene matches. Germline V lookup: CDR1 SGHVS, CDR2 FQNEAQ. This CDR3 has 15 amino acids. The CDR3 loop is CASSLGTGVGEKLFF. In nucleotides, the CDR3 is TGTGCCAGCAGTCTAGGGACAGGGGTTGGAGAAAAACTGTTTTTT.

CDR3 sequence reads: CASSEGGGVGEKLFF. The CDR3 coding sequence is TGTGCCAGCAGTGAAGGAGGAGGGGTAGGGGAAAAACTGTTTTTT. V and J are TRBV25-1 and TRBJ1-4; D might be TRBD1 (5 bases). Trimming cost V 2 bases and J 8 bases, with 15 bases left between them. Per the germline V gene, CDR1 is MGHDK and CDR2 is SYGVNS. This CDR3 has 15 amino acids. Looking up the rest from reference TRBV25-1 and TRBJ1-4 gives the full variable domain: EADIYQTPRYLVIGTGKKITLECSQTMGHDKMYWYQQDPGMELHLIHYSYGVNSTEKGDLSSESTVSRIRTEHFPLTLESARPSHTSQYLCASSEGGGVGEKLFFGSGTQLSVL.

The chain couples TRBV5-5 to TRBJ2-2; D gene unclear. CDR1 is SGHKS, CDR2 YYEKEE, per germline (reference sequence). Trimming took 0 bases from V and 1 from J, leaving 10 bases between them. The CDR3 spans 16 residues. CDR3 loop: CASSLAAAGNTGELFF. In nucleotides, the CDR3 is TGTGCCAGCAGCTTGGCCGCGGCAGGGAACACCGGGGAGCTGTTTTTT.

CDR3 in amino acids: CASSHAGGEGTDTQYF. As DNA, the CDR3 is TGTGCCAGCAGCCATGCGGGAGGGGAGGGCACAGATACGCAGTATTTT. The genes are TRBV4-2 and TRBJ2-3; 9 positions match TRBD2. The V segment lost 3 bases and the J segment 1 base; nucleotides outside the gene matches: 5. This CDR3 spans 16 amino acids. Germline V gives CDR1 LGHNA, CDR2 YNFKEQ.

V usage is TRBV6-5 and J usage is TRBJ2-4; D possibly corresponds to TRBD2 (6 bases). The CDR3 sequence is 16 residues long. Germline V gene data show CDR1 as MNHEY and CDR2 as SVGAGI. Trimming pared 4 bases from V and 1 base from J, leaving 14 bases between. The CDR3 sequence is CASSFASRGAKNIQYF. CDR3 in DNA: TGTGCCAGCAGTTTCGCTTCACGGGGGGCCAAAAACATTCAGTACTTC.

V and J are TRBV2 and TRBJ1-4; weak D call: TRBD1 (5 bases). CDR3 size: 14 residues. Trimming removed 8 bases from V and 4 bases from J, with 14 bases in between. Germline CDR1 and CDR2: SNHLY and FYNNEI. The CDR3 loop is CASSGGGSNEKLFF. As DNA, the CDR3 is TGTGCCAGCTCCGGGGGGGGAAGTAATGAAAAACTGTTTTTT.

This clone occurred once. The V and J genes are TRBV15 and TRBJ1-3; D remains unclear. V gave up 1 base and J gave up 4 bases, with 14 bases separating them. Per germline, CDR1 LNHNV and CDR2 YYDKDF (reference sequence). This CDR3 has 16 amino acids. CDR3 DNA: TGTGCCACCAGCAGAGGAGCGTCAGGAACAGGAAACACCATATATTTT. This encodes CATSRGASGTGNTIYF.

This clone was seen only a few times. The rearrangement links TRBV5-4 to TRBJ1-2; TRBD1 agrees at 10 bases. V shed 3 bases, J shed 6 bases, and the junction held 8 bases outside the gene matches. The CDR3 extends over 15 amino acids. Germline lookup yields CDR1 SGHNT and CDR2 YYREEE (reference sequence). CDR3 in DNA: TGTGCCAGCAGCTCCGGGACAGGGGAGTTCGATGGCTACACCTTC. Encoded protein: CASSSGTGEFDGYTF.

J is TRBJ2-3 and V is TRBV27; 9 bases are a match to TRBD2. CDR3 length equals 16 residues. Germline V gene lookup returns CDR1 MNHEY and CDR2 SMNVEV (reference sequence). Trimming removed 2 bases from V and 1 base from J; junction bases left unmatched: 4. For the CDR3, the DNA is TGTGCCAGCAGTTTAACTAAGCGGGGGGGCACAGATACGCAGTATTTT. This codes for CASSLTKRGGTDTQYF.

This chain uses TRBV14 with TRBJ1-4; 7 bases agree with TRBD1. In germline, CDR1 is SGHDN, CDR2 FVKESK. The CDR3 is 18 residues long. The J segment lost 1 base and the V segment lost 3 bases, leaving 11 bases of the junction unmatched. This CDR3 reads CASSHRGLTRGTNEKLFF. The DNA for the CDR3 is TGTGCCAGCAGCCACAGGGGGTTAACCCGTGGAACTAATGAAAAACTGTTTTTT.

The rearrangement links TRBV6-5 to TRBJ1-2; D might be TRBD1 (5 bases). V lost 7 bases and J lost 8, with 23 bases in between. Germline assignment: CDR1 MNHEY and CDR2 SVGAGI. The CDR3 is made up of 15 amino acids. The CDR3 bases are TGTGCCAGCACGGGAGGGCAGGGCCCTACCCGGGGCTACACCTTC. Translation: CASTGGQGPTRGYTF.

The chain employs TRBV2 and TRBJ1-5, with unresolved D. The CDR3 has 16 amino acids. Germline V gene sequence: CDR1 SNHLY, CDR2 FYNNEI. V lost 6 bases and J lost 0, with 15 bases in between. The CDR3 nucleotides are TGTGCCAGCAGCGCCGAGGGTACTTTTAGCAATCAGCCCCAGCATTTT. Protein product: CASSAEGTFSNQPQHF.

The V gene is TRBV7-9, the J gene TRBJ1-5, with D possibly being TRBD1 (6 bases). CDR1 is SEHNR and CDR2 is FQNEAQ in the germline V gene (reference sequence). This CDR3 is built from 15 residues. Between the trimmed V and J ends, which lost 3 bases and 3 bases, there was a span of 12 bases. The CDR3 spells CASSLGTGNNQPQHF. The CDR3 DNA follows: TGTGCCAGCAGCTTGGGTACAGGGAACAATCAGCCCCAGCATTTT.

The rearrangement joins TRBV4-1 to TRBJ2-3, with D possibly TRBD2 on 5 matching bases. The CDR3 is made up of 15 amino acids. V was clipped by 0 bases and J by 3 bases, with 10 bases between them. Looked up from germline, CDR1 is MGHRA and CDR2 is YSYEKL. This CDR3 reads CASSQDPRGTDTQYF. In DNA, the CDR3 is TGCGCCAGCAGCCAAGATCCCCGGGGAACAGATACGCAGTATTTT.

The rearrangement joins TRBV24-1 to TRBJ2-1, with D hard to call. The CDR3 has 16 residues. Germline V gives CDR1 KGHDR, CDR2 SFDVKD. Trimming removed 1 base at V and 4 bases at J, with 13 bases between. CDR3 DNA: TGTGCCACCAGTGATTTAAGGACCACTCGATACAATGAGCAGTTCTTC. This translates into CATSDLRTTRYNEQFF.

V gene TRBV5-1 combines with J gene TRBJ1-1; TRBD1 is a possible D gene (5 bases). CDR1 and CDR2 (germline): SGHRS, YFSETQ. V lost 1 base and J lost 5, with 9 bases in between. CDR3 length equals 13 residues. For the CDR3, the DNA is TGCGCCAGCAGCTTGACCAGGGCTACTGAAGCTTTCTTT. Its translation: CASSLTRATEAFF.

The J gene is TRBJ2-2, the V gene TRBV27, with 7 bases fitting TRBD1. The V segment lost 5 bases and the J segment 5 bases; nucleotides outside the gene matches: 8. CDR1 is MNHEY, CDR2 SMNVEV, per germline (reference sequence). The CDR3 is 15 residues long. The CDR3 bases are TGTGCCAGCAGTCCCCCCCCAGGGGGTACCGGGGAGCTGTTTTTT. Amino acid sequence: CASSPPPGGTGELFF.

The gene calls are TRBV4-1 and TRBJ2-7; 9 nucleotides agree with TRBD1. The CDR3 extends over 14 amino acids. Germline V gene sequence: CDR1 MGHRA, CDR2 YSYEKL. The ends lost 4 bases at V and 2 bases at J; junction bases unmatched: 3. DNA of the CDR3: TGCGCCAGCAGCCTAGGGACAGGGACCTACGAGCAGTACTTC. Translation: CASSLGTGTYEQYF.

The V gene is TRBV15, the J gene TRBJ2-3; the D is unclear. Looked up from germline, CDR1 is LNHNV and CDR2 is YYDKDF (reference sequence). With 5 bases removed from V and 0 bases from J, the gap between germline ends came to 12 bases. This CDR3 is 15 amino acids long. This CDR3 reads CATSGRAFSTDTQYF. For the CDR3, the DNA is TGTGCCACCAGCGGTCGTGCCTTCAGCACAGATACGCAGTATTTT.

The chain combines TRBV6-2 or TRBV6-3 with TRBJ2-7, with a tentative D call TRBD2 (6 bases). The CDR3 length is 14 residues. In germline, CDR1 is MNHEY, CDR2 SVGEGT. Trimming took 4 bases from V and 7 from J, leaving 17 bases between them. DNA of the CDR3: TGTGCCAGCAGTTTTCCGGGAGCTCGGGGGGAGCAGTACTTC. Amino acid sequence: CASSFPGARGEQYF.

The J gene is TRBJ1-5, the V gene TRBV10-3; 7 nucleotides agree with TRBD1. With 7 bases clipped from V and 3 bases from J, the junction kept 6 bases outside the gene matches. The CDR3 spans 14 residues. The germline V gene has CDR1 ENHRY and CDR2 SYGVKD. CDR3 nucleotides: TGTGCCATCACCGAAGACAGGGCCAATCAGCCCCAGCATTTT. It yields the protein CAITEDRANQPQHF.

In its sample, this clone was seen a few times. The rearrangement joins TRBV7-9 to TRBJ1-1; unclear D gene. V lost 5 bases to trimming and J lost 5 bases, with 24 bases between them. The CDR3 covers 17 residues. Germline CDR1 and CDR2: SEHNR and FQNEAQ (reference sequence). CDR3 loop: CASSRSVGSPGGTEAFF. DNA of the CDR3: TGTGCCAGCAGCCGCAGCGTGGGAAGCCCAGGAGGAACTGAAGCTTTCTTT.

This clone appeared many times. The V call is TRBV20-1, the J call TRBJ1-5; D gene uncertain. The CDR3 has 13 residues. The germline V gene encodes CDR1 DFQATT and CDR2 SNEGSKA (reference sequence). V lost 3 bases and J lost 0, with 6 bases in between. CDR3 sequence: CSASQDSNQPQHF. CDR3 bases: TGCAGTGCTAGTCAAGATAGCAATCAGCCCCAGCATTTT.

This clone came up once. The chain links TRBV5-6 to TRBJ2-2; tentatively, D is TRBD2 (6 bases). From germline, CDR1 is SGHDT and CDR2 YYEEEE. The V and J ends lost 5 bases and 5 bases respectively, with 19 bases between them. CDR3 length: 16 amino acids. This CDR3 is CASSPPPGLKTGELFF. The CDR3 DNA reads TGTGCCAGCAGTCCCCCACCGGGACTCAAGACCGGGGAGCTGTTTTTT.

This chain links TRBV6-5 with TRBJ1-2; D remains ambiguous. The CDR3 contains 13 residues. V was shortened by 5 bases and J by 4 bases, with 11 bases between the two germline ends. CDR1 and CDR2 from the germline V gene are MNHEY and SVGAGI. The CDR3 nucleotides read TGTGCCAGCAGTCCGGAGAGAGGCTATGGCTACACCTTC. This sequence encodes CASSPERGYGYTF.

The chain's CDR3 is CASSEDGYEKLFF. CDR3 bases: TGTGCCAGTAGTGAGGACGGTTATGAAAAACTGTTTTTT. The gene calls are TRBV19 and TRBJ1-4; unclear D gene. Between the trimmed V and J ends, which lost 5 bases and 6 bases, there was a span of 10 bases. CDR3 length: 13 amino acids. Germline-derived CDR1 and CDR2 are LNHDA and SQIVND (reference sequence).